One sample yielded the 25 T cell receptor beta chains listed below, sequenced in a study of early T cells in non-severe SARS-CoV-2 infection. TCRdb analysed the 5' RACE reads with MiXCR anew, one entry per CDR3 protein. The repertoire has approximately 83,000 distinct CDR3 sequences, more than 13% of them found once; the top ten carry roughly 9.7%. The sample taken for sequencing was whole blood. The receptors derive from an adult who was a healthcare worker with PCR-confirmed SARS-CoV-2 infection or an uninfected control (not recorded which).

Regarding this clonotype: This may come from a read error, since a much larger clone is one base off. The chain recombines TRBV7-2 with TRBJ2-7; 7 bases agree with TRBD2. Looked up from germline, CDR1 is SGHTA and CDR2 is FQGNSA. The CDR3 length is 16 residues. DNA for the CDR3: TGTGCCAGCAGCTCCTCGGGAGGTAGAAACGCCTACGAGCAGCACTTC. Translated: CASSSSGGRNAYEQHF.

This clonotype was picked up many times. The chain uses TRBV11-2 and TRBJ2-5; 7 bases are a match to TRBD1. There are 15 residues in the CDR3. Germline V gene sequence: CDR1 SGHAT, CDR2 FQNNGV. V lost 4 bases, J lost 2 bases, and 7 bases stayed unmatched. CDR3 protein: CASSSTGQRQETQYF. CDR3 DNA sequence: TGTGCCAGCAGCTCAACGGGACAGCGTCAAGAGACCCAGTACTTC.

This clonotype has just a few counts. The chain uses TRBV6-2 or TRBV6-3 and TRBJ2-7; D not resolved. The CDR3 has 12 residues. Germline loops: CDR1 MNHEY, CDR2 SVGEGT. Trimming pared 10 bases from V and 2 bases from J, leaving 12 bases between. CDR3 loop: CATATTAYEQYF. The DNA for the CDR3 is TGTGCCACAGCGACAACCGCCTACGAGCAGTACTTC.

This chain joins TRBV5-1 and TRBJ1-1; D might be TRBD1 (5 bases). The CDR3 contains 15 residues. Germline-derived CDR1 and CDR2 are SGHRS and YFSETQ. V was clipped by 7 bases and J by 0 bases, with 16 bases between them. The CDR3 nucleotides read TGCGCCAGCCGATTCAGGGAGATAATGAACACTGAAGCTTTCTTT. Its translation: CASRFREIMNTEAFF. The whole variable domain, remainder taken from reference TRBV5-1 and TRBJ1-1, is KAGVTQTPRYLIKTRGQQVTLSCSPISGHRSVSWYQQTPGQGLQFLFEYFSETQRNKGNFPGRFSGRQFSNSRSEMNVSTLELGDSALYLCASRFREIMNTEAFFGQGTRLTVV.

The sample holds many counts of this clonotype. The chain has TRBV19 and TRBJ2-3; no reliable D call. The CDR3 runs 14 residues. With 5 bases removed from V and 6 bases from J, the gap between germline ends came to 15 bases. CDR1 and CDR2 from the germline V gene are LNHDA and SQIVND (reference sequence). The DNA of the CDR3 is TGTGCCAGTAGTGAAGGATCGAGAAGGGATACGCAGTATTTT. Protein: CASSEGSRRDTQYF.

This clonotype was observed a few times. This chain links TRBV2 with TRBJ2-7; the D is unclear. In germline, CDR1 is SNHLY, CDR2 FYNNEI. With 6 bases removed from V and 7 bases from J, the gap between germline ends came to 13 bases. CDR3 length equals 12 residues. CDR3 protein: CASRRDIGEQYF. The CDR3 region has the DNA TGTGCCAGCAGAAGGGATATAGGGGAGCAGTACTTC.

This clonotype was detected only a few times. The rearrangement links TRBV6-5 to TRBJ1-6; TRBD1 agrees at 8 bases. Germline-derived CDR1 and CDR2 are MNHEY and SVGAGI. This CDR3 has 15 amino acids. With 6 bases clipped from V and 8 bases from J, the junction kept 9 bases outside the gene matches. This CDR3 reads CASSYTLTGDSPLHF. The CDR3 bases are TGTGCCAGCAGCTACACCTTGACAGGGGATTCACCCCTCCACTTT.

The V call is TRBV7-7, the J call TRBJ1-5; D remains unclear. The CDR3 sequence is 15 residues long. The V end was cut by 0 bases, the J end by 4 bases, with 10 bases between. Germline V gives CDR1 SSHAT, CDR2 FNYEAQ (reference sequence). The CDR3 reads CASSLAPGRNQPQHF. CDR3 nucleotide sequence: TGTGCCAGCAGCTTAGCCCCTGGGAGGAATCAGCCCCAGCATTTT.

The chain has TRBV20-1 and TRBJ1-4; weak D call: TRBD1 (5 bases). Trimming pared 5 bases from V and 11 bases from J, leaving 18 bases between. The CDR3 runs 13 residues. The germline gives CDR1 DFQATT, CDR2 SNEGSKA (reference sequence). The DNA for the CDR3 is TGCAGTGCTCGTCCGCCGGGGACGGAGAAACTGTTTTTT. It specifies CSARPPGTEKLFF.

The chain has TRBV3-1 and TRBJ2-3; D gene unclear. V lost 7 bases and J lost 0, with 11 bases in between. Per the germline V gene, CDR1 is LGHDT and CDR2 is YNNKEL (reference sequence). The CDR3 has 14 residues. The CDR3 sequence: CASTILGSTDTQYF. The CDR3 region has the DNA TGTGCCAGCACTATCCTGGGGAGCACAGATACGCAGTATTTT.

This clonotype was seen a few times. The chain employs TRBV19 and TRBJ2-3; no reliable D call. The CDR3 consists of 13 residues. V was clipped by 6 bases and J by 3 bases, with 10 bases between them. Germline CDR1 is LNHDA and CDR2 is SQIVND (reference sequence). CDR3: CASSGDRTDTQYF. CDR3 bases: TGTGCCAGTAGCGGTGATAGGACAGATACGCAGTATTTT.

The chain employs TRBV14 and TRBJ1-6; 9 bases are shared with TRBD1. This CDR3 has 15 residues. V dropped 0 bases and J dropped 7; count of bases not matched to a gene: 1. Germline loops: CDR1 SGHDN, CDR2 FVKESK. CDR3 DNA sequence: TGTGCCAGCAGCCAAGAGGGACAGGGCAATTCACCCCTCCACTTT. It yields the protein CASSQEGQGNSPLHF.

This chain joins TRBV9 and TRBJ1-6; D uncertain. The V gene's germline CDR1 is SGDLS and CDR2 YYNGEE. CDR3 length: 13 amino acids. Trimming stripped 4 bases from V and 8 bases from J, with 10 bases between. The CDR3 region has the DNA TGTGCCAGCAGCCCCCGCAATCATTCACCCCTCCACTTT. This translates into CASSPRNHSPLHF.

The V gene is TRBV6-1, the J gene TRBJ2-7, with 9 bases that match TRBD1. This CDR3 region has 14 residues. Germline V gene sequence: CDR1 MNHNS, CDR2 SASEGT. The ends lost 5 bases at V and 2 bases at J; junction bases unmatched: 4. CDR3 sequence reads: CASSLDRGAYEQYF. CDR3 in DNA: TGTGCCAGCAGTCTTGACAGGGGGGCCTACGAGCAGTACTTC.

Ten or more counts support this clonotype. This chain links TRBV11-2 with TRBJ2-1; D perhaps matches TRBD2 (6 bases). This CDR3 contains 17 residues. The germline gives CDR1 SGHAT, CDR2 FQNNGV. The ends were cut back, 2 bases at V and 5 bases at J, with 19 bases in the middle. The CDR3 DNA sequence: TGTGCCAGCAGCTTAAGGCAGGCGGGGTTCGTTGACAATGAGCAGTTCTTC. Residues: CASSLRQAGFVDNEQFF.

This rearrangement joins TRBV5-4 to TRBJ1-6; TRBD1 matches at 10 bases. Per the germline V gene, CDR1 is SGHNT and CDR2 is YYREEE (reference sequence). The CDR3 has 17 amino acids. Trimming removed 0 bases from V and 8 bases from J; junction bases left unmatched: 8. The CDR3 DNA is TGTGCCAGCAGCTTGGCTTTAGGACAGGGGGGCGATTCACCCCTCCACTTT. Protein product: CASSLALGQGGDSPLHF.

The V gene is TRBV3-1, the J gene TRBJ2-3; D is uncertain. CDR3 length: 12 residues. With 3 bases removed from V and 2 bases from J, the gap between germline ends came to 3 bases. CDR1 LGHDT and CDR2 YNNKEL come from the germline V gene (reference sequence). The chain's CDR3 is CASSQDTDTQYF. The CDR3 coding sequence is TGTGCCAGCAGCCAGGACACAGATACGCAGTATTTT.

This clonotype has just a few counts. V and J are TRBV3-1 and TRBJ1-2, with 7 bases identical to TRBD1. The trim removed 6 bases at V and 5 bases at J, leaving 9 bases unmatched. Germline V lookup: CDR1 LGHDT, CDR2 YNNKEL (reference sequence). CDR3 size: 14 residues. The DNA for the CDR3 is TGTGCCAGCAGACCGCTGGACAGGCGGTATGGCTACACCTTC. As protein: CASRPLDRRYGYTF.

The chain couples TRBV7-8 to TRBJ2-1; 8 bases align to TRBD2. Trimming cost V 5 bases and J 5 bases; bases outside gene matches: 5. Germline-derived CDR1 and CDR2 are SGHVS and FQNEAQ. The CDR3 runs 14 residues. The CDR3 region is CASSPLAGNNEQFF. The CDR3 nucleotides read TGTGCCAGCAGCCCCTTAGCGGGAAACAATGAGCAGTTCTTC.

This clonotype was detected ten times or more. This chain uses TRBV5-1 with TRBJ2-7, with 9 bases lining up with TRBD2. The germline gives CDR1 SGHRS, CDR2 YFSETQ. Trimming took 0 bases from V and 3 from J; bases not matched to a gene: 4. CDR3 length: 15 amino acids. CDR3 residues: CASSLAPSGDYEQYF. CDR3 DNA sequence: TGCGCCAGCAGCTTGGCACCTAGCGGGGACTACGAGCAGTACTTC.

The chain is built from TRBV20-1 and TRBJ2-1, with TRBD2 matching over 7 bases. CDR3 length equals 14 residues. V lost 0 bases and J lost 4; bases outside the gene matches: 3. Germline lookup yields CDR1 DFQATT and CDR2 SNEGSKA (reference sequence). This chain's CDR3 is CSARDRDYYNEQFF. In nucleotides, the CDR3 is TGCAGTGCTAGAGACCGGGACTATTACAATGAGCAGTTCTTC.

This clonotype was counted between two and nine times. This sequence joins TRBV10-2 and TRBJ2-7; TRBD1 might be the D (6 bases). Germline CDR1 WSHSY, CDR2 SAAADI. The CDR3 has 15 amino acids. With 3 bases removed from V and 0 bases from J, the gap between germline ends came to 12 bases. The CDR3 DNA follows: TGCGCCAGCAGTGATCAGGGGTTCCTCTCCTACGAGCAGTACTTC. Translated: CASSDQGFLSYEQYF.

CDR3 nucleotides: TGTGCCAGCAGTTCACAGGGGCGGTCGCCTGAAGCTTTCTTT. Its protein product is CASSSQGRSPEAFF. The chain has TRBV12-3 or TRBV12-4 and TRBJ1-1; 7 bases are shared with TRBD1. The V segment lost 4 bases and the J segment 6 bases; nucleotides outside the gene matches: 8. CDR3 size: 14 residues.

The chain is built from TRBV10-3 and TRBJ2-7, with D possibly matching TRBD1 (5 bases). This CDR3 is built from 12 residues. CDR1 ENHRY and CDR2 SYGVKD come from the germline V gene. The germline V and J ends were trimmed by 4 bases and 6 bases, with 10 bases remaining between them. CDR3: CAISVPGLEQYF. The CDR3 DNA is TGTGCCATCAGTGTTCCAGGGCTCGAGCAGTACTTC.

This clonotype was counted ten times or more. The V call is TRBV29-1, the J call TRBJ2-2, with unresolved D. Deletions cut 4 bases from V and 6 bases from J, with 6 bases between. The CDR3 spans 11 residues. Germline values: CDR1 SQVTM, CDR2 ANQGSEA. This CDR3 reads CSVGGSGELFF. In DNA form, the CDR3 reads TGCAGCGTTGGTGGATCCGGGGAGCTGTTTTTT.